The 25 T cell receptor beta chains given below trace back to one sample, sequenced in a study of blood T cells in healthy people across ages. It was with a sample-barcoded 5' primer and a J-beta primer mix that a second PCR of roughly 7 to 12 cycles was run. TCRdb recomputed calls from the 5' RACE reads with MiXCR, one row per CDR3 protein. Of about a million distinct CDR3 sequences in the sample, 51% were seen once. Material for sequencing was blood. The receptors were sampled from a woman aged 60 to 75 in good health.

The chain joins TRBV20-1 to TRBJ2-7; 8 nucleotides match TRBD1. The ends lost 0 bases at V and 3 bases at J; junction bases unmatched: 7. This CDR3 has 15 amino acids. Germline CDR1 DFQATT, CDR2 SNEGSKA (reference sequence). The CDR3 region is CSARDDGQGLYEQYF. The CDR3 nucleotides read TGCAGTGCTAGAGATGACGGACAGGGCCTCTACGAGCAGTACTTC.

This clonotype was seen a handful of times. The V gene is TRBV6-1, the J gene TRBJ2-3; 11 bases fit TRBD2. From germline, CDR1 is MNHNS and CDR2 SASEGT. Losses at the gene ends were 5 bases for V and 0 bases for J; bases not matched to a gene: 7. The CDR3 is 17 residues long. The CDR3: CASSRTSGSWSTDTQYF. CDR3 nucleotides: TGTGCCAGCAGTCGCACTAGCGGGAGTTGGAGCACAGATACGCAGTATTTT.

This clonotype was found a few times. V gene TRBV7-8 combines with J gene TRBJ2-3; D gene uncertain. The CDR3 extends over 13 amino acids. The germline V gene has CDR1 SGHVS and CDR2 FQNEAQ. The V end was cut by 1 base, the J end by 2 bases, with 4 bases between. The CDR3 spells CASSLVLTDTQYF. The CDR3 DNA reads TGTGCCAGCAGCTTAGTACTCACAGATACGCAGTATTTT.

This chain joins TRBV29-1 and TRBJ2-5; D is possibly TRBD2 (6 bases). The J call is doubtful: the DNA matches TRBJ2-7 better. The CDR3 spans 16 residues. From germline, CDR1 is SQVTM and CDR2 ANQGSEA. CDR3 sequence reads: CSVQALARYSTYEQYF. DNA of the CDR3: TGCAGCGTTCAAGCCCTAGCGAGATATAGTACCTACGAGCAGTACTTC.

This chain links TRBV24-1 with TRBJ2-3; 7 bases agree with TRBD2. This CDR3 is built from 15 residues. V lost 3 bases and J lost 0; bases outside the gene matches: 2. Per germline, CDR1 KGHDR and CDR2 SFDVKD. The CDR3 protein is CATSDIGGSTDTQYF. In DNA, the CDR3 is TGTGCCACCAGTGATATCGGGGGGAGCACAGATACGCAGTATTTT.

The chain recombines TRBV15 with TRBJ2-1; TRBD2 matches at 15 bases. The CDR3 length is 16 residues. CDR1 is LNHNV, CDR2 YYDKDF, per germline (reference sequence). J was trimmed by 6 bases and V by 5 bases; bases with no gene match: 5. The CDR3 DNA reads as TGTGCCACCAGCGGACGGACTAGCGGGAGGGCCAATGAGCAGTTCTTC. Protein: CATSGRTSGRANEQFF. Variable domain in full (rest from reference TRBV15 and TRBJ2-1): DAMVIQNPRYQVTQFGKPVTLSCSQTLNHNVMYWYQQKSSQAPKLLFHYYDKDFNNEADTPDNFQSRRPNTSFCFLDIRSPGLGDTAMYLCATSGRTSGRANEQFFGPGTRLTVL.

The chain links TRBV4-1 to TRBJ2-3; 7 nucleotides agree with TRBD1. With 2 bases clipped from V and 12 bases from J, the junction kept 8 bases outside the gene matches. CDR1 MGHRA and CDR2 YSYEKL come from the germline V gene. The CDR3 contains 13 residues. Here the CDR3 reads CASSQIPGQNQYF. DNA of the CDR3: TGCGCCAGCAGCCAAATTCCGGGACAGAACCAGTATTTT.

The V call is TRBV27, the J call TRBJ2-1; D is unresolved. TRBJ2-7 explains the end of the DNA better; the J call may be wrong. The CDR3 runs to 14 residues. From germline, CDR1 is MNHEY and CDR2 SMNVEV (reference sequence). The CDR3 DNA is TGTGCCAGCAATAATGCTGCCCGATACAATGAGCAGTACTTC. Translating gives CASNNAARYNEQYF.

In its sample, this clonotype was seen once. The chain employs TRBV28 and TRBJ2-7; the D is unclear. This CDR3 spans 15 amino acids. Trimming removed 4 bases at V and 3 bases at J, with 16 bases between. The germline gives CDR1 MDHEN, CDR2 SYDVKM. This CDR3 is CASSSDGTNLYEQYF. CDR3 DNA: TGTGCCAGCAGTTCTGACGGAACTAATCTCTACGAGCAGTACTTC.

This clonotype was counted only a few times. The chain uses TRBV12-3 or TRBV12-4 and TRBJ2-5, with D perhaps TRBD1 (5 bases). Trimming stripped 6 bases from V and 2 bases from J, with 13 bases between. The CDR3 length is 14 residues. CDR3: CASSPGHSQETQYF. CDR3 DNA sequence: TGTGCCAGCAGCCCCGGACATTCGCAAGAGACCCAGTACTTC.

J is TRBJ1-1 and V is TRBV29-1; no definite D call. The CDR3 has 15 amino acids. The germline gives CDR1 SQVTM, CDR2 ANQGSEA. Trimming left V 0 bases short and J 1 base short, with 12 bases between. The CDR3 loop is CSVEDQVLGNTEAFF. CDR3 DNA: TGCAGCGTTGAAGATCAAGTTTTAGGGAACACTGAAGCTTTCTTT.

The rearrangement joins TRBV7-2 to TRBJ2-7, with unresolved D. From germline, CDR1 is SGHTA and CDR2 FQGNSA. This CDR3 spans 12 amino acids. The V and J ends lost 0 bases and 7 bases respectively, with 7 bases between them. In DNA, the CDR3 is TGTGCCAGCAGCTTAGCAACCGGTGAGCAGTACTTC. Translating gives CASSLATGEQYF.

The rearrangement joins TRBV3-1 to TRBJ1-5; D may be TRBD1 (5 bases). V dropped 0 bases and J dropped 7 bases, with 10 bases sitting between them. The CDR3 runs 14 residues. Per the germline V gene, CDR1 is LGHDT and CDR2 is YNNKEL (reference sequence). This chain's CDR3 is CASSQDFGGQPQHF. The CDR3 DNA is TGTGCCAGCAGCCAAGATTTTGGGGGGCAGCCCCAGCATTTT.

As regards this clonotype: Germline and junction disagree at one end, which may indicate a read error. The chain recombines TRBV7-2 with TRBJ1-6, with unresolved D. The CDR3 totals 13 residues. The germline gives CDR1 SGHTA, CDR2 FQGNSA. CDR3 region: CASSLGGNSPLRF. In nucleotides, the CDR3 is TGTGCCAGCAGCTTAGGGGGTAACTCACCCCTCCGCTTT.

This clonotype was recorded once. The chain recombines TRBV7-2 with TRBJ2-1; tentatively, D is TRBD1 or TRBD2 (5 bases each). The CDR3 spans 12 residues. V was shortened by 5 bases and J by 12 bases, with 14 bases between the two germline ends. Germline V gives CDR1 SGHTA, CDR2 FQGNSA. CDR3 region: CASSLKGTSQFF. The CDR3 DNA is TGTGCCAGCAGCCTCAAAGGGACGTCGCAGTTCTTC.

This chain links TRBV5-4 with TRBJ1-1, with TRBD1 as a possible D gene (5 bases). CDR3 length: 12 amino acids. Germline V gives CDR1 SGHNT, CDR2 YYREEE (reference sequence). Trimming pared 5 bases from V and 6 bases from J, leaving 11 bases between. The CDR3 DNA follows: TGTGCCAGCAGTACCTGGGGGGCTGAAGCTTTCTTT. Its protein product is CASSTWGAEAFF.

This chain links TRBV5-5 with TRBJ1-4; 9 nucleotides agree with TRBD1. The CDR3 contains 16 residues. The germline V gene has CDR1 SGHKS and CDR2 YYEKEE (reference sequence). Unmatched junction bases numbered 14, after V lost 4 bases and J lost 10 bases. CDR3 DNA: TGTGCCAGCAGCCCCCGCTGGACAGGGGCGGAGGGAAAACTGTTTTTT. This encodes CASSPRWTGAEGKLFF.

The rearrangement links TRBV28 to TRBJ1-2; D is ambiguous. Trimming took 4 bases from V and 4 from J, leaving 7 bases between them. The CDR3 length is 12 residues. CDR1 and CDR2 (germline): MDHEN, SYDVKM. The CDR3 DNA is TGTGCCAGCAGTTCCAAAGCCTATGGCTACACCTTC. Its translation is CASSSKAYGYTF.

The CDR3 bases are TGTGCCAGCACCCGACAGGGAATCCCTGGCTACACCTTC. Translated: CASTRQGIPGYTF. This chain connects TRBV6-6 to TRBJ1-2, with TRBD1 identical over 7 bases. Trimming removed 7 bases from V and 7 bases from J; junction bases left unmatched: 9. The length of the CDR3 is 13 residues. Per germline, CDR1 MNHNY and CDR2 SVGAGI (reference sequence).

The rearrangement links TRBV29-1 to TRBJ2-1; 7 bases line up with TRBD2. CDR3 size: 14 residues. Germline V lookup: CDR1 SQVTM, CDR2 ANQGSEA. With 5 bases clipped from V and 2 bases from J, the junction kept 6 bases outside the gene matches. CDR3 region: CSVKVSGTYNEQFF. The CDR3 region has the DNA TGCAGCGTTAAGGTGAGCGGGACCTACAATGAGCAGTTCTTC.

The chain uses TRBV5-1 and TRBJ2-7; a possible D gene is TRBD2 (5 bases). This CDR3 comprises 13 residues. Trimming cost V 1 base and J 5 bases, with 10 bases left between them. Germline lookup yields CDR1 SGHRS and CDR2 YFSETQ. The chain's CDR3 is CASSLRTHDEQYF. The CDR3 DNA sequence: TGCGCCAGCAGCTTGAGGACTCACGACGAGCAGTACTTC.

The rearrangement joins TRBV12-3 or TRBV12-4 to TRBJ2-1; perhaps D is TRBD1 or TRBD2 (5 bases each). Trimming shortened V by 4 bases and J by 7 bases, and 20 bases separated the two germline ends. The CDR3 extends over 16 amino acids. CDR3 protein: CASSSQGRGANNEQFF. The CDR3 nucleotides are TGTGCCAGCAGTTCCCAGGGACGAGGGGCCAATAATGAGCAGTTCTTC.

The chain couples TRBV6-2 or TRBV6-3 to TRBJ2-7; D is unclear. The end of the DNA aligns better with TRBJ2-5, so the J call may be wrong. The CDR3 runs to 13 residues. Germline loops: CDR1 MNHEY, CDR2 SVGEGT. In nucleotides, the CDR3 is TGTGCCAGCAGTTTCGGCCGGCGGGAGACCCAGTACTTC. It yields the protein CASSFGRRETQYF.

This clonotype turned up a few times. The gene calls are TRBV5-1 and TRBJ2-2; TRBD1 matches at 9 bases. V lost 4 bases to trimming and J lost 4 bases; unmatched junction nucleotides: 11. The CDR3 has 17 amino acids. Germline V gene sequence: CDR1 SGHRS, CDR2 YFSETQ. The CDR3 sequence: CASSRSLGQGITGELFF. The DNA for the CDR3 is TGCGCCAGCAGCCGTTCTTTGGGACAGGGTATCACCGGGGAGCTGTTTTTT.

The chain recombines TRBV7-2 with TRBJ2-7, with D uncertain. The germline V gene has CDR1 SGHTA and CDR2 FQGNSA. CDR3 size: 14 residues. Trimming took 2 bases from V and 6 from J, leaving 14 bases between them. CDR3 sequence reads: CASSLNPGVSEQYF. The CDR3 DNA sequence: TGTGCCAGCAGCTTAAACCCAGGAGTATCCGAGCAGTACTTC.